This passage covers 30 T cell receptor beta chains from one sample sequenced in a study of blood T cell repertoires in COVID-19. Libraries were prepared by immunoSEQ multiplex PCR; TCRdb keeps only in-frame clonotypes and omits some of them. The sample contains 140,000 or so clones, roughly 80% of which appear only once. What was sequenced was peripheral blood. The receptors here all came from a man between 50 and 59 years old with acute or convalescent COVID-19.

The genes are TRBV6-5 and TRBJ1-1, with D perhaps TRBD1 (5 bases). The germline V and J ends were trimmed by 0 bases and 5 bases, with 7 bases remaining between them. Looked up from germline, CDR1 is MNHEY and CDR2 is SVGAGI. The CDR3 length is 13 residues. CDR3 in DNA: TGTGCCAGCAGTTACTCGGGACTGACTGAAGCTTTCTTT. The encoded protein is CASSYSGLTEAFF.

This clone turned up a few times. The rearrangement joins TRBV24-1 to TRBJ2-2, with 9 bases aligning to TRBD1. The CDR3 extends over 16 amino acids. Germline assignment: CDR1 KGHDR and CDR2 SFDVKD. V shed 9 bases, J shed 6 bases, and the junction held 13 bases outside the gene matches. The DNA for the CDR3 is TGTGCCACCCAGAGCCCGGGACAGGGTTTTGCCGGGGAGCTGTTTTTT. Residues: CATQSPGQGFAGELFF.

The V gene is TRBV23-1, the J gene TRBJ2-7, with 7 bases lining up with TRBD1. TRBV23-1 is an ORF for which the function is uncertain. The J segment lost 4 bases and the V segment lost 2 bases, leaving 5 bases of the junction unmatched. This CDR3 has 14 residues. DNA for the CDR3: TGCGCCAGCAGTCAAGGGGACAGAGGATACGAGCAGTACTTC. This encodes CASSQGDRGYEQYF.

The V gene is TRBV3-1 (or the pseudogene TRBV3-2), the J gene TRBJ2-1; 8 bases are shared with TRBD2. V lost 3 bases, J lost 9 bases, and 7 bases stayed unmatched. This CDR3 is built from 14 residues. Germline V lookup: CDR1 LGHDT, CDR2 YNNKEL (reference sequence). The CDR3 region has the DNA TGTGCCAGCAGCCAGGTCGGGGGGGCTGCTGAGCAGTTCTTC. Protein product: CASSQVGGAAEQFF.

This chain joins TRBV10-3 and TRBJ2-5; 7 nucleotides agree with TRBD2. Trimming cost V 10 bases and J 5 bases; bases outside gene matches: 16. Germline V gene sequence: CDR1 ENHRY, CDR2 SYGVKD. This CDR3 spans 15 amino acids. In DNA form, the CDR3 reads TGTGCCACTATGTCTATTGCAGCCGGGGGGGAGACCCAGTACTTC. Encoded protein: CATMSIAAGGETQYF.

The V call is TRBV29-1, the J call TRBJ1-5; D gene unclear. From germline, CDR1 is SQVTM and CDR2 ANQGSEA. The CDR3 has 13 amino acids. V lost 4 bases, J lost 6 bases, and 13 bases lay in between. The CDR3 DNA is TGCAGCGTTGGTTACGGGTCGGGTCAGCCCCAGCATTTT. As protein: CSVGYGSGQPQHF.

This chain connects TRBV5-1 to TRBJ2-5; D is perhaps TRBD2 (6 bases). The CDR3 sequence is 14 residues long. Per the germline V gene, CDR1 is SGHRS and CDR2 is YFSETQ. Between the trimmed V and J ends, which lost 5 bases and 1 base, there was a span of 12 bases. The CDR3 loop is CASRPGTSQETQYF. The CDR3 DNA reads TGCGCCAGCAGACCCGGGACTTCCCAAGAGACCCAGTACTTC.

The chain couples TRBV5-1 to TRBJ2-1, with TRBD2 matching 8 bases. V was pared by 2 bases and J by 4 bases, with 5 bases of the junction left unmatched. The CDR3 loop spans 15 amino acids. CDR1 SGHRS and CDR2 YFSETQ come from the germline V gene. CDR3 nucleotides: TGCGCCAGCAGCTTAACGGCTAGCGGGTACAATGAGCAGTTCTTC. This gives the protein CASSLTASGYNEQFF.

The CDR3 region is CASSLGYRAQGSPLHF. As DNA, the CDR3 is TGTGCCAGCAGCTTAGGATATAGGGCCCAGGGTTCACCCCTCCACTTT. The chain recombines TRBV7-8 with TRBJ1-6, with a weak D call TRBD1 (5 bases). V was pared by 1 base and J by 9 bases, with 16 bases between. CDR1 is SGHVS and CDR2 is FQNEAQ in the germline V gene. This CDR3 is built from 16 residues.

Here the CDR3 reads CASSLSRQGGYTF. The CDR3 nucleotides are TGTGCCAGCAGTTTATCAAGACAGGGAGGCTACACCTTC. The chain couples TRBV27 to TRBJ1-2, with TRBD1 matching 7 bases. The length of the CDR3 is 13 residues. J was trimmed by 8 bases and V by 0 bases; bases with no gene match: 3. CDR1 and CDR2 (germline): MNHEY, SMNVEV (reference sequence).

The chain couples TRBV4-1 to TRBJ1-2; TRBD1 agrees at 12 bases. The CDR3 covers 18 residues. J was trimmed by 2 bases and V by 0 bases; bases with no gene match: 7. Germline V CDR1 and CDR2: MGHRA, YSYEKL. In DNA, the CDR3 is TGCGCCAGCAGCCAAGAACCCCCGGGACAGGGGGCGAACTATGGCTACACCTTC. Protein product: CASSQEPPGQGANYGYTF.

The chain has TRBV4-1 and TRBJ1-1; the D gene is possibly TRBD1 (5 bases). The CDR3 runs to 13 residues. Per germline, CDR1 MGHRA and CDR2 YSYEKL. Trimming cost V 4 bases and J 1 base, with 7 bases left between them. The CDR3 DNA reads TGCGCCAGCAGCCCAGGACAGAACACTGAAGCTTTCTTT. Translation gives CASSPGQNTEAFF.

The chain has TRBV5-4 and TRBJ1-1; 8 bases match TRBD1. The CDR3 loop spans 14 amino acids. Losses at the gene ends were 4 bases for V and 1 base for J; bases not matched to a gene: 3. Germline V lookup: CDR1 SGHNT, CDR2 YYREEE (reference sequence). The CDR3 nucleotides are TGTGCCAGCAGCGGAGGGACAGGGAACACTGAAGCTTTCTTT. Residues: CASSGGTGNTEAFF.

This chain links TRBV29-1 with TRBJ2-3, with D maybe TRBD1 (6 bases). Germline CDR1 is SQVTM and CDR2 is ANQGSEA. The CDR3 covers 16 residues. V gave up 4 bases and J gave up 0 bases, with 17 bases separating them. CDR3 amino acids: CSVAGVEGESTDTQYF. CDR3 bases: TGCAGCGTTGCAGGGGTCGAGGGGGAGAGCACAGATACGCAGTATTTT.

The rearrangement uses TRBV6-5 and TRBJ1-1; unclear D gene. Germline CDR1 and CDR2: MNHEY and SVGAGI. The CDR3 is 14 residues long. Trimming took off 7 bases at V and 0 bases at J, with 12 bases between the two ends. CDR3 DNA sequence: TGTGCCAGCACCGCCCTGACTTTGAACACTGAAGCTTTCTTT. Translating it yields CASTALTLNTEAFF.

The rearrangement joins TRBV12-3 or TRBV12-4 to TRBJ1-6, with 9 bases lining up with TRBD1. This CDR3 is 13 amino acids long. Trimming removed 5 bases from V and 7 bases from J; junction bases left unmatched: 0. The CDR3 nucleotides are TGTGCCAGCAGTGGACAGGGGAATTCACCCCTCCACTTT. It translates to CASSGQGNSPLHF.

The chain links TRBV6-6 to TRBJ2-7, with 9 bases matching TRBD1. Germline CDR1 MNHNY, CDR2 SVGAGI (reference sequence). The trim removed 4 bases at V and 4 bases at J, leaving 8 bases unmatched. The CDR3 extends over 15 amino acids. In nucleotides, the CDR3 is TGTGCCAGCAGTTTTGAAACCGGGACAGGGTACGAGCAGTACGTC. It yields the protein CASSFETGTGYEQYV.

This clone was recorded once. This rearrangement joins TRBV30 to TRBJ2-1, with 14 bases lining up with TRBD2. This CDR3 is built from 16 residues. Germline values: CDR1 GTSNPN, CDR2 SVGIG (reference sequence). Trimming at V came to 3 bases and at J to 9 bases, leaving 10 bases not matched to a gene. CDR3 in amino acids: CAWSRLTSGGASEQFF. The CDR3 DNA reads TGTGCCTGGAGCCGTCTGACTAGCGGGGGGGCAAGTGAGCAGTTCTTC.

The V gene is TRBV9, the J gene TRBJ2-7; tentative D call: TRBD2 (5 bases). The CDR3 length is 14 residues. V dropped 3 bases and J dropped 0 bases, with 10 bases sitting between them. In germline, CDR1 is SGDLS, CDR2 YYNGEE. The CDR3 nucleotides are TGTGCCAGCAGCGAGTCGGGATCCTCCTACGAGCAGTACTTC. Amino acid sequence: CASSESGSSYEQYF. Variable domain in full (rest from reference TRBV9 and TRBJ2-7): DSGVTQTPKHLITATGQRVTLRCSPRSGDLSVYWYQQSLDQGLQFLIQYYNGEERAKGNILERFSAQQFPDLHSELNLSSLELGDSALYFCASSESGSSYEQYFGPGTRLTVT.

The CDR3 bases are TGTGCCAGCTCACCAGGGATCAACAGGGAGAAGGGCTACACCTTC. This codes for CASSPGINREKGYTF. This chain joins TRBV18 and TRBJ1-2; possible D gene TRBD1, 6 bases. The CDR3 length is 15 residues. V was trimmed by 2 bases and J by 8 bases, leaving 18 bases between them. The germline V gene has CDR1 KGHSH and CDR2 LQKENI.

The chain employs TRBV7-9 and TRBJ2-2; 9 bases map to TRBD2. This CDR3 contains 13 residues. Germline V lookup: CDR1 SEHNR, CDR2 FQNEAQ (reference sequence). CDR3 DNA: TGTGCGTCTAGCGGGGAGAACACCGGGGAGCTGTTTTTT. Encoded protein: CASSGENTGELFF. Filled out from reference TRBV7-9 and TRBJ2-2, the complete variable domain reads DTGVSQNPRHKITKRGQNVTFRCDPISEHNRLYWYRQTLGQGPEFLTYFQNEAQLEKSRLLSDRFSAERPKGSFSTLEIQRTEQGDSAMYLCASSGENTGELFFGEGSRLTVL.

The rearrangement links TRBV19 to TRBJ1-4; 8 bases align to TRBD1. Trimming cost V 8 bases and J 7 bases; bases outside gene matches: 3. This CDR3 contains 12 residues. Germline CDR1 and CDR2: LNHDA and SQIVND (reference sequence). CDR3: CASGDRGEKLFF. CDR3 nucleotide sequence: TGTGCCAGTGGTGACAGGGGTGAAAAACTGTTTTTT.

V gene TRBV2 combines with J gene TRBJ1-2; D gene unclear. V was pared by 5 bases and J by 6 bases, with 4 bases between. The CDR3 spans 10 residues. Germline loops: CDR1 SNHLY, CDR2 FYNNEI. The CDR3 sequence is CASSRDGYTF. The CDR3 DNA reads as TGTGCCAGCAGTCGGGATGGCTACACCTTC.

The rearrangement links TRBV18 to TRBJ1-2; no clear D gene. The length of the CDR3 is 13 residues. V lost 3 bases to trimming and J lost 8 bases, with 13 bases between them. Germline values: CDR1 KGHSH, CDR2 LQKENI. The CDR3 DNA is TGTGCCAGCTCACCCCAGGAGGGTAGGGGCTACACCTTC. It yields the protein CASSPQEGRGYTF.

The chain is built from TRBV4-1 and TRBJ2-1, with 7 bases matching TRBD1. V gave up 4 bases and J gave up 8 bases; unmatched junction bases: 14. Germline V gene data show CDR1 as MGHRA and CDR2 as YSYEKL. The CDR3 contains 16 residues. CDR3 nucleotide sequence: TGCGCCAGCAGCCCTCTAGGGAGACAGGGTTGGCATGAGCAGTTCTTC. This sequence encodes CASSPLGRQGWHEQFF.

J is TRBJ1-2 and V is TRBV6-1, with a possible D match to TRBD1 (5 bases). V lost 3 bases and J lost 3, with 5 bases in between. Germline-derived CDR1 and CDR2 are MNHNS and SASEGT. This CDR3 comprises 12 residues. CDR3 in DNA: TGTGCCAGCAGTGACAGGGACTATGGCTACACCTTC. It translates to CASSDRDYGYTF.

The chain is built from TRBV2 and TRBJ1-5; 7 positions match TRBD1. The CDR3 is 13 residues long. The germline gives CDR1 SNHLY, CDR2 FYNNEI. The ends lost 6 bases at V and 5 bases at J; junction bases unmatched: 4. The CDR3 region is CASSLDRDQPQHF. CDR3 DNA sequence: TGTGCCAGCAGCCTCGACAGGGATCAGCCCCAGCATTTT.

The chain employs TRBV19 and TRBJ1-5; perhaps TRBD1 as D (6 bases). Germline V gives CDR1 LNHDA, CDR2 SQIVND (reference sequence). CDR3 length equals 16 residues. The germline V and J ends were trimmed by 7 bases and 4 bases, with 20 bases remaining between them. DNA of the CDR3: TGTGCCAGTATGATATTGGGGGCCGGGAGGAATCAGCCCCAGCATTTT. Protein sequence: CASMILGAGRNQPQHF.

The chain couples TRBV11-2 to TRBJ1-2, with no clear D. CDR1 and CDR2 from the germline V gene are SGHAT and FQNNGV. This CDR3 comprises 14 residues. Trimming took 1 base from V and 3 from J, leaving 9 bases between them. In DNA form, the CDR3 reads TGTGCCAGCAGCTTAGCTATCGGAGACTATGGCTACACCTTC. Translation: CASSLAIGDYGYTF. The entire variable domain, with the rest obtained from reference TRBV11-2 and TRBJ1-2, is as follows: EAGVAQSPRYKIIEKRQSVAFWCNPISGHATLYWYQQILGQGPKLLIQFQNNGVVDDSQLPKDRFSAERLKGVDSTLKIQPAKLEDSAVYLCASSLAIGDYGYTFGSGTRLTVV.

The V gene is TRBV5-5, the J gene TRBJ2-3, with a tentative D call TRBD1 (6 bases). Germline CDR1 SGHKS, CDR2 YYEKEE (reference sequence). The CDR3 is made up of 15 amino acids. Trimming removed 6 bases from V and 2 bases from J, with 16 bases in between. CDR3 sequence: CASNPGTQHTDTQYF. In nucleotides, the CDR3 is TGTGCCAGCAACCCCGGGACACAACACACAGATACGCAGTATTTT.